One and the same sample provided the 18 T cell receptor beta chains below, sequenced in a study of blood T cell repertoires in COVID-19. TCRdb's table, derived via immunoSEQ multiplex PCR, lists solely in-frame clones and lacks some. This table has around 220,000 clones, approximately 79% appearing once. Sequenced: peripheral blood. The origin of the receptors is a human donor in a cohort sampled during active COVID-19.

The rearrangement uses TRBV9 and TRBJ1-1, with D unclear. Looked up from germline, CDR1 is SGDLS and CDR2 is YYNGEE. Between the trimmed V and J ends, which lost 0 bases and 2 bases, there was a span of 11 bases. The CDR3 runs to 15 residues. The CDR3 DNA reads TGTGCCAGCAGCGTAGCCCCCCAGTTTAACACTGAAGCTTTCTTT. As protein: CASSVAPQFNTEAFF.

This clone was seen only a few times. This chain joins TRBV7-7 and TRBJ2-1, with TRBD1 identical over 7 bases. The V segment lost 2 bases and the J segment 2 bases; nucleotides outside the gene matches: 6. Germline V gene data show CDR1 as SSHAT and CDR2 as FNYEAQ (reference sequence). The CDR3 has 16 amino acids. This CDR3 is CASSLRQGIPYNEQFF. The DNA for the CDR3 is TGTGCCAGCAGCTTACGACAGGGAATACCCTACAATGAGCAGTTCTTC.

This rearrangement joins TRBV9 to TRBJ1-5; D gene unclear. In germline, CDR1 is SGDLS, CDR2 YYNGEE. V lost 2 bases and J 6 bases, leaving 9 bases between the germline ends. This CDR3 spans 13 amino acids. This CDR3 reads CASSVEGGQPQHF. The CDR3 DNA sequence: TGTGCCAGCAGCGTTGAGGGAGGTCAGCCCCAGCATTTT. The full variable domain, rest sourced from reference TRBV9 and TRBJ1-5, is DSGVTQTPKHLITATGQRVTLRCSPRSGDLSVYWYQQSLDQGLQFLIQYYNGEERAKGNILERFSAQQFPDLHSELNLSSLELGDSALYFCASSVEGGQPQHFGDGTRLSIL.

This chain joins TRBV7-9 and TRBJ2-7; D might be TRBD1 (6 bases). The CDR3 loop spans 13 amino acids. The V gene's germline CDR1 is SEHNR and CDR2 FQNEAQ (reference sequence). Trimming stripped 6 bases from V and 4 bases from J, with 13 bases between. DNA of the CDR3: TGTGCCAGCAGTCCAGGGGCGTCGTACGAGCAGTACTTC. Translating it yields CASSPGASYEQYF.

This clone appeared once. The rearrangement joins TRBV9 to TRBJ1-4; 8 nucleotides align to TRBD1. V lost 4 bases, J lost 8 bases, and 7 bases stayed unmatched. CDR3 length equals 14 residues. The germline gives CDR1 SGDLS, CDR2 YYNGEE. This CDR3 is CASSPRTGMEKLFF. The CDR3 nucleotides read TGTGCCAGCAGCCCCCGGACAGGGATGGAAAAACTGTTTTTT.

V and J are TRBV28 and TRBJ2-2, with D tentatively TRBD1 (5 bases). CDR3 length: 15 residues. The germline V gene has CDR1 MDHEN and CDR2 SYDVKM. V was trimmed by 5 bases and J by 2 bases, leaving 12 bases between them. The CDR3 region is CASSPQTDNTGELFF. CDR3 in DNA: TGTGCCAGCAGTCCTCAGACAGATAACACCGGGGAGCTGTTTTTT.

The chain's CDR3 is CAIRSPLGPLSNEQFF. Written as DNA, the CDR3 is TGTGCCATCAGGTCTCCACTAGGACCCCTCTCCAATGAGCAGTTCTTC. The chain carries TRBV10-3 and TRBJ2-1; D possibly corresponds to TRBD2 (5 bases). The length of the CDR3 is 16 residues. Germline CDR1 is ENHRY and CDR2 is SYGVKD. The V end was cut by 6 bases, the J end by 6 bases, with 21 bases between.

This clone was counted many times. The gene calls are TRBV6-5 and TRBJ1-4; D unclear. The CDR3 length is 13 residues. Trimming pared 7 bases from V and 4 bases from J, leaving 10 bases between. Germline CDR1 MNHEY, CDR2 SVGAGI. This chain's CDR3 is CASTPSFNEKLFF. CDR3 nucleotides: TGTGCCAGCACCCCTTCGTTTAATGAAAAACTGTTTTTT.

This chain links TRBV7-3 with TRBJ2-7; 7 bases agree with TRBD2. The CDR3 consists of 13 residues. The ends lost 5 bases at V and 1 base at J; junction bases unmatched: 2. Germline CDR1 is SGHTA and CDR2 is FQGTGA. CDR3 DNA sequence: TGTGCCAGCAGCCCGGGACTATCCTACGAGCAGTACTTC. The encoded protein is CASSPGLSYEQYF.

The sample holds a few counts of this clone. The chain employs TRBV20-1 and TRBJ2-7; 9 bases are a match to TRBD1. Germline-derived CDR1 and CDR2 are DFQATT and SNEGSKA (reference sequence). The J segment lost 2 bases and the V segment lost 3 bases, leaving 5 bases of the junction unmatched. The CDR3 spans 14 residues. The CDR3 loop is CSASWDREPYEQYF. The CDR3 DNA reads TGCAGTGCTAGTTGGGACAGGGAACCCTACGAGCAGTACTTC.

This clone was counted only a few times. V is TRBV4-2 and J is TRBJ1-2, with 12 positions matching TRBD1. The junction had 6 bases not matched to a gene; V was cut back by 0 bases and J by 7 bases. This CDR3 region has 16 residues. Germline lookup yields CDR1 LGHNA and CDR2 YNFKEQ. The CDR3 bases are TGTGCCAGCAGCCAAGATGGGACAGGGGGCATGTTTGGCTACACCTTC. Amino acid sequence: CASSQDGTGGMFGYTF.

The chain links TRBV5-5 to TRBJ2-1; maybe TRBD1 (6 bases). CDR3 length equals 13 residues. Between the trimmed V and J ends, which lost 2 bases and 9 bases, there was a span of 12 bases. Germline lookup yields CDR1 SGHKS and CDR2 YYEKEE (reference sequence). The CDR3 loop is CASSFSLGGEQFF. DNA of the CDR3: TGTGCCAGCAGCTTTTCACTAGGGGGTGAGCAGTTCTTC.

The chain links TRBV5-4 to TRBJ1-1, with TRBD1 identical over 7 bases. The ends lost 0 bases at V and 2 bases at J; junction bases unmatched: 1. Germline CDR1 SGHNT, CDR2 YYREEE (reference sequence). The CDR3 has 14 residues. CDR3 bases: TGTGCCAGCAGCTTGGCAGGGGGAAACACTGAAGCTTTCTTT. Protein: CASSLAGGNTEAFF.

This clone was picked up a small number of times. The chain uses TRBV15 and TRBJ1-5; D gene unclear. With 0 bases removed from V and 2 bases from J, the gap between germline ends came to 8 bases. This CDR3 is 15 amino acids long. In germline, CDR1 is LNHNV, CDR2 YYDKDF (reference sequence). The CDR3 DNA reads TGTGCCACCAGCAGAGATCCCGGGGGCAATCAGCCCCAGCATTTT. Translation gives CATSRDPGGNQPQHF. The entire variable domain, with the rest obtained from reference TRBV15 and TRBJ1-5, is as follows: DAMVIQNPRYQVTQFGKPVTLSCSQTLNHNVMYWYQQKSSQAPKLLFHYYDKDFNNEADTPDNFQSRRPNTSFCFLDIRSPGLGDTAMYLCATSRDPGGNQPQHFGDGTRLSIL.

This sequence joins TRBV27 and TRBJ2-7, with 8 positions matching TRBD1. The V and J ends lost 5 bases and 6 bases, in that order; junction bases with no gene match: 9. Per germline, CDR1 MNHEY and CDR2 SMNVEV (reference sequence). This CDR3 comprises 14 residues. DNA for the CDR3: TGTGCCAGCAGTCGCGTAAAAGACAGGGGCGAGCAGTACTTC. It specifies CASSRVKDRGEQYF.

The genes are TRBV4-3 and TRBJ2-1; perhaps TRBD2 as D (5 bases). V lost 1 base, J lost 9 bases, and 19 bases lay in between. The germline gives CDR1 LGHNA, CDR2 YSLEER. The CDR3 is 16 residues long. The CDR3 sequence: CASSQVTGRRDAEQFF. In DNA form, the CDR3 reads TGCGCCAGCAGCCAAGTTACGGGAAGAAGGGATGCTGAGCAGTTCTTC.

The genes are TRBV7-2 and TRBJ1-2; D might be TRBD1 (5 bases). Germline V gene lookup returns CDR1 SGHTA and CDR2 FQGNSA. Trimming removed 1 base at V and 4 bases at J, with 13 bases between. The CDR3 runs to 15 residues. CDR3 sequence: CASSLDGGVAYGYTF. CDR3 sequence (DNA): TGTGCCAGCAGCTTAGATGGGGGGGTTGCCTATGGCTACACCTTC.

The chain combines TRBV28 with TRBJ1-3, with a possible D match to TRBD1 (6 bases). This CDR3 region has 14 residues. Germline V gene sequence: CDR1 MDHEN, CDR2 SYDVKM. Between the trimmed V and J ends, which lost 7 bases and 4 bases, there was a span of 14 bases. DNA for the CDR3: TGTGCCAGCACCTTCCAGGGGAACGGAAACACCATATATTTT. As protein: CASTFQGNGNTIYF.